This passage covers 7 T cell receptor beta chains from one sample sequenced in a study of blood T cell repertoires in COVID-19. The assay was immunoSEQ multiplex PCR, and TCRdb's table has in-frame clones only and misses some. This table holds approximately 270,000 clones, 70% to 90% found once. Source material: peripheral blood. The receptors shown here come from a man younger than 30 with active or convalescent COVID-19.

The chain links TRBV7-9 to TRBJ1-6, with D unresolved. This CDR3 spans 15 amino acids. The V gene lost 1 base and the J gene lost 9 bases, with 13 bases spanning the gap. Looked up from germline, CDR1 is SEHNR and CDR2 is FQNEAQ (reference sequence). CDR3 loop: CASSLGEGPSSPLHF. The DNA of the CDR3 is TGTGCCAGCAGCTTAGGGGAGGGCCCGTCTTCACCCCTCCACTTT.

The J gene is TRBJ2-2, the V gene TRBV9; 12 nucleotides agree with TRBD2. The CDR3 extends over 15 amino acids. V trimming: 4 bases; J trimming: 3 bases; junction bases outside the gene matches: 1. Germline loops: CDR1 SGDLS, CDR2 YYNGEE. The CDR3 spells CASSLAGGDTGELFF. The CDR3 DNA reads TGTGCCAGCAGCCTAGCGGGAGGGGACACCGGGGAGCTGTTTTTT. Full variable domain (rest looked up from reference TRBV9 and TRBJ2-2): DSGVTQTPKHLITATGQRVTLRCSPRSGDLSVYWYQQSLDQGLQFLIQYYNGEERAKGNILERFSAQQFPDLHSELNLSSLELGDSALYFCASSLAGGDTGELFFGEGSRLTVL.

This chain joins TRBV19 and TRBJ1-5; no clear D. Germline V lookup: CDR1 LNHDA, CDR2 SQIVND (reference sequence). The CDR3 has 12 residues. V was cut by 5 bases and J by 3 bases, with 5 bases left in between. CDR3 residues: CASSSYNQPQHF. The CDR3 DNA reads TGTGCCAGTAGTTCTTACAATCAGCCCCAGCATTTT.

The chain links TRBV7-6 to TRBJ1-1, with 7 bases that match TRBD1. CDR1 SGHVS and CDR2 FNYEAQ come from the germline V gene. CDR3 length equals 17 residues. J was trimmed by 3 bases and V by 5 bases; bases with no gene match: 15. CDR3 in DNA: TGTGCCAGCAGCGCGTTAGGGACAGTAGCTACTGACACTGAAGCTTTCTTT. It encodes CASSALGTVATDTEAFF.

CDR3 amino acids: CASSQDGTGGVFNEKLFF. CDR3 in DNA: TGCGCCAGCAGCCAAGATGGGACAGGGGGCGTTTTTAATGAAAAACTGTTTTTT. This chain links TRBV4-3 with TRBJ1-4, with 12 positions matching TRBD1. The CDR3 spans 18 residues. Unmatched junction bases numbered 6, after V lost 0 bases and J lost 4 bases. From germline, CDR1 is LGHNA and CDR2 YSLEER.

The CDR3 DNA reads as TGTGCCAGCAGTTCTGTGGCCCCACCGAGGCGAGAGACCCAGTACTTC. The encoded protein is CASSSVAPPRRETQYF. The chain combines TRBV28 with TRBJ2-5; D not certain. Germline V lookup: CDR1 MDHEN, CDR2 SYDVKM. V lost 4 bases and J 4 bases, leaving 19 bases between the germline ends. This CDR3 has 16 amino acids.

This chain connects TRBV2 to TRBJ2-7; TRBD2 might be the D (5 bases). Germline V gene sequence: CDR1 SNHLY, CDR2 FYNNEI. The CDR3 totals 16 residues. V lost 11 bases and J 1 base, leaving 24 bases between the germline ends. The CDR3 is CAFSVDTDYYSYEQYF. CDR3 sequence (DNA): TGTGCCTTCAGCGTAGACACCGACTACTATTCCTACGAGCAGTACTTC.